The sequence of this T cell receptor (beta chain) was determined in a study of T cells in Graves' hyperthyroidism and ophthalmopathy. General study findings and limits: Among clonotypes expanded in thyroid above 0.001, most were also found in blood.

The CDR3 has 15 amino acids. Germline values: CDR1 SGHVS, CDR2 FQNEAQ. Deletions cut 5 bases from V and 6 bases from J, with 17 bases between. Inclusion characteristics of ophthalmopathy patients comprised a Clinical Activity Score of at least 3, a NOSPECS grade of at least 4, and duration under 3 months. Exclusion of patients followed from uncontrolled infection, other autoimmune disease, pregnancy or lactation. Fresh peripheral blood, about 10 ml of it, supplied the PBMCs. This clonotype has a count of ten or more. The antigen is unknown. Researchers took RNA transcripts and amplified the TCR beta CDR3 regions from them. The HTBI primer set drove a first-round RT-PCR of the TCR CDR3. TCRdb ran MiXCR on the multiplex PCR reads and lists one entry per CDR3 protein. The table includes about 380,000 distinct CDR3 sequences, about 18% detected once.

The origin of this receptor is a man aged 18 to 30 with Graves' ophthalmopathy. The specimen sequenced was blood. V and J are TRBV7-8 and TRBJ1-5; D might be TRBD1 (5 bases). CDR3 nucleotide sequence: TGTGCCAGCAGCCGAGGGGAGGGGCCTGGTCAGCCCCAGCATTTT. It specifies CASSRGEGPGQPQHF.